This entry is about one T cell receptor beta chain. Its specific antigen is unknown. Base qualities are missing; no much larger clone stands one base away. TCRbeta CDR3 regions were amplified from genomic DNA using the immunoSEQ Assay, a bias-controlled multiplex PCR. Per the authors' processing: Within the assay, amplification of reference gene primers was used to estimate how many nucleated cells each sample contained. To quantify the absolute abundance of each unique TCRbeta CDR3 rearrangement, sequence reads were collapsed and filtered. Productive Simpson clonality was computed per sample as the square root of Simpson's diversity index over productive rearrangements. TCRdb stores this immuneACCESS table with in-frame sequences only. Part of the clones is absent; in the studies checked, under half of the shortfall reflects unresolved V genes, and no reason is known for the rest. That table furnishes V, J and clone size, whereas the DNA furnished D and trimming. Here the sample has 300,000 to 400,000 clones; roughly 90% occur a single time. The top ten constitute approximately 9.9% of the sample.

This specimen belongs to a study of blood T cell repertoires in COVID-19 (TCRdb year 2020). Study-level background: Samples covering the acute and convalescent phases of COVID-19 were provided by collaborators in the United States, Italy and Spain. The samples were drawn from two sources: the first 160 participants of the ongoing ImmuneRACE study, and fewer than 1,500 subjects contributed by 6 global collaborators. Sample metadata almost always included a de-identified subject ID, COVID-19 status, age in years and sex. Deeply sampled blood TCRbeta repertoires from subjects exposed to, actively infected with, or recovered from COVID-19 were included in the dataset. A freely available public database, intended as a resource for researchers studying the immune response to SARS-CoV-2, is where the repertoires were released. The prospective study material was composed of cDNA or gDNA derived from T cells, B-cell-depleted T cells, or PBMCs. Where available, HLA class I and class II types were obtained from metadata supplied by the sample provider rather than from assay-based typing. The study at large found these results: How much clinical and demographic metadata was included differed by source and by participant, and the metadata was provided uncurated.

One collaborating source in Seattle enrolled patients while the patients were actively infected and followed the patients over time throughout the course of disease. Whole blood was collected in K2EDTA tubes by collaborating institutions according to the institutions' own protocols. Collaborator samples were shipped for TCRbeta analysis as frozen whole blood, isolated PBMCs, or DNA extracted from either sample type. The sequence was collected from a man aged 25-45 years with COVID-19, enrolled during active disease. Source material: peripheral blood.

This receptor has the CDR3 CASSSTSGGATDTQYF. DNA sequence: TGTGCCAGCAGCTCGACTAGCGGGGGGGCAACAGATACGCAGTATTTT. The receptor chain draws on TRBV7-8 and TRBJ2-3; 14 nucleotides in the junction match TRBD2. Its CDR3 holds 16 amino acids, cysteine through phenylalanine. Only the CDR3 part of the read is kept: 48 bases, read in frame from the first base. Germline trimming: 4 bases from V, 3 bases from J; junction bases outside gene matches: 3. Taken from the germline V gene, the CDR1 and CDR2 loops are SGHVS and FQNEAQ. Full variable domain (CDR3 extended with the reference TRBV7-8 and TRBJ2-3 proteins): GAGVSQSPRYKVAKRGQDVALRCDPISGHVSLFWYQQALGQGPEFLTYFQNEAQLDKSGLPSDRFFAERPEGSVSTLKIQRTQQEDSAVYLCASSSTSGGATDTQYFGPGTRLTVL.